Listed below are T cell receptor beta chains from one sample, sequenced in a study of blood T cell repertoires in COVID-19. Clones were sequenced by immunoSEQ multiplex PCR, and TCRdb holds only the in-frame ones, with some missing. The data contain under 200,000 clones, around 82% of them singletons. Sequenced input: PBMCs or T cells enriched from blood (not recorded which). Every receptor here comes from a man aged 60 to 75 who had recovered from COVID-19. The CDR3 runs from the conserved cysteine through the conserved F or W.

CDR3aa: CASSIRGLYTEAFF
j_gene: TRBJ1-1
v_gene: TRBV19

CDR3aa: CASSRTSGQRGNNEQFF
j_gene: TRBJ2-1
v_gene: TRBV19

CDR3aa: CASSLQGGSERISSYEQYF
j_gene: TRBJ2-7
v_gene: TRBV7-6

CDR3aa: CASSPLGIAGTGSNYGYTF
j_gene: TRBJ1-2
v_gene: TRBV18

CDR3aa: CASSEPGQAGYEQYF
j_gene: TRBJ2-7
v_gene: TRBV2

CDR3aa: CASSQDLGLHNEQFF
j_gene: TRBJ2-1
v_gene: TRBV3-1/TRBV3-2

CDR3aa: CVRSETQGSRNQPQHF
j_gene: TRBJ1-5
v_gene: TRBV7-5

CDR3aa: CASSPGTGAYEQYF
j_gene: TRBJ2-7
v_gene: TRBV13

CDR3aa: CASSQAGGDEQYF
j_gene: TRBJ2-7
v_gene: TRBV18

CDR3aa: CSVGTPGHEQYF
j_gene: TRBJ2-7
v_gene: TRBV29-1

CDR3aa: CASSLAQGRSGNTIYF
j_gene: TRBJ1-3
v_gene: TRBV5-1

CDR3aa: CASSPPGLEQFF
j_gene: TRBJ2-1
v_gene: TRBV9

CDR3aa: CASNFPGGMNTEAFF
j_gene: TRBJ1-1
v_gene: TRBV19

CDR3aa: CASRLSRVMGASTDTQYF
j_gene: TRBJ2-3
v_gene: TRBV7-8

CDR3aa: CAIARDSRVNTEAFF
j_gene: TRBJ1-1
v_gene: TRBV19

CDR3aa: CASSDRSTTGYTF
j_gene: TRBJ1-2
v_gene: TRBV27

CDR3aa: CAWSYWTGTETQYF
j_gene: TRBJ2-5
v_gene: TRBV30

CDR3aa: CASRQNQGINSNQPQHF
j_gene: TRBJ1-5
v_gene: TRBV5-1

CDR3aa: CASRGQSNEKLFF
j_gene: TRBJ1-4
v_gene: TRBV19

CDR3aa: CAAARVSSYNEQFF
j_gene: TRBJ2-1
v_gene: TRBV6-5

CDR3aa: CASSPTGQGAGQPQHF
j_gene: TRBJ1-5
v_gene: TRBV10-2

CDR3aa: CASSYSPEGGNSPLHF
j_gene: TRBJ1-6
v_gene: TRBV6-5